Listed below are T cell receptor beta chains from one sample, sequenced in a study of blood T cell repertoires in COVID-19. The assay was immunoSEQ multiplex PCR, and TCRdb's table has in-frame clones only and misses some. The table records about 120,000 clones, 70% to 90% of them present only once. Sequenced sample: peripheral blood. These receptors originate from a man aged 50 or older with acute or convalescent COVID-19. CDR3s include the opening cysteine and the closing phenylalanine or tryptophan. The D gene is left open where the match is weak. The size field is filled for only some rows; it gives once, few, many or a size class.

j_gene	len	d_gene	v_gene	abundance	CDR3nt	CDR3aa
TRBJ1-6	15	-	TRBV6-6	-	TGTGCCAGCAGTTTACAGGGACCCATTAATTCACCCCTCCACTTT	CASSLQGPINSPLHF
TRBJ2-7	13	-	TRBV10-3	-	TGTGCCATCAGCCCCAGAGAGGCCTACGAGCAGTACTTC	CAISPREAYEQYF
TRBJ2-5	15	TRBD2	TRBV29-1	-	TGCAGCGTCCAGACTAGCGGGAGTCCTGGGGAGACCCAGTACTTC	CSVQTSGSPGETQYF
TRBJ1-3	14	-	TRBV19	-	TGTGCCAGTAGTATCGGGGGCTCTGGAAACACCATATATTTT	CASSIGGSGNTIYF
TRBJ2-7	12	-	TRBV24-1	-	TGTGCCACCAGTGATACAGGCAACGAGCAGTACTTC	CATSDTGNEQYF
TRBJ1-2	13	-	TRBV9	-	TGTGCCAGCAGCGTAGAGGGGGTCTATGGCTACACCTTC	CASSVEGVYGYTF
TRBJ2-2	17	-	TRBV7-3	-	TGTGCCAGCAGCCCAAGCTTGGGGACACCGAACACCGGGGAGCTGTTTTTT	CASSPSLGTPNTGELFF
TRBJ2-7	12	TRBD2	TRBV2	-	TGTGCCAGCACAGGACTAGCCTACGAGCAGTACTTC	CASTGLAYEQYF
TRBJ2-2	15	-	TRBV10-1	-	TGCGCCAGCTCCATGGGACTGTCGAACACCGGGGAGCTGTTTTTT	CASSMGLSNTGELFF
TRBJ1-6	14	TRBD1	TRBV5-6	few	TGTGCCAGCAGCTCCGGGACAGTGGGTTCACCCCTCCACTTT	CASSSGTVGSPLHF
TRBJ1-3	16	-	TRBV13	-	TGTGCCAGCAGCCCCCGGACAGAGGGAAGAGGAAACACCATATATTTT	CASSPRTEGRGNTIYF
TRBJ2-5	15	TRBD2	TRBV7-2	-	TGTGCCAGCGGAAAGGGACTAGGGGGGGGTGAGACCCAGTACTTC	CASGKGLGGGETQYF
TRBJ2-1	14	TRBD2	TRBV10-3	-	TGTGCCATCAGTGCCCTAGCGGGGGAAGGTGAGCAGTTCTTC	CAISALAGEGEQFF
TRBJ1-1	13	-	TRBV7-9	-	TGTGCCAGCAGCTGGGCTCAGGGTCTGGTCGCTTTCTTT	CASSWAQGLVAFF
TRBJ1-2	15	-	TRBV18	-	TGTGCCAGCTCACTGGACAGCGCACGAACCTATGGCTACACCTTC	CASSLDSARTYGYTF
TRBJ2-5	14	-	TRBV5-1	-	TGCGCCAGCAGCCCGGGACATTTCCAAGAGACCCAGTACTTC	CASSPGHFQETQYF
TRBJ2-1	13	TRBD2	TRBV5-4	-	TGTGCCAGCCGGAGTAGCGGGAGCAATGAGCAGTTCTTC	CASRSSGSNEQFF
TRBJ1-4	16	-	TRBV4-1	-	TGCGCCAGCAGCCACCAGACCCGGGACTTTGGGGAAAAACTGTTTTTT	CASSHQTRDFGEKLFF